This record covers a single TCR beta chain. TCRdb keeps only in-frame clones here, not all; method: immunoSEQ multiplex PCR. This repertoire shows about 95,000 clones, over 75% found once; its top ten account for more than 1.5%. The data were taken from a study of PD-L1 blockade in urothelial cancer. Study context: When blood samples were assessed, the median T cell count was 141,255.

The time point here: pretreatment peripheral blood. Sampling of each patient yielded between 1 and 8 specimens, collected pretreatment and on-treatment. The CDR3 runs to 17 residues. CDR1 and CDR2 from the germline V gene are SGHVS and FNYEAQ. J gave up 9 bases and V 2 bases, and 13 bases lay outside the gene matches. The V call is TRBV7-6, the J call TRBJ2-1, with TRBD2 matching 10 bases. This TCR came from a man in his sixties with urothelial cancer. The input for sequencing was PBMCs, taken around atezolizumab (anti-PD-L1) treatment. This CDR3 reads CASSLHQRAGGQGEQFF. The CDR3 nucleotides read TGTGCCAGCAGCTTACATCAACGAGCGGGGGGGCAGGGTGAGCAGTTCTTC.